This T cell receptor (beta chain) stems from a study of T cells in Graves' hyperthyroidism and ophthalmopathy. Details on this clonotype: As yet, its antigen is unknown.

The CDR3 is 20 amino acids. Germline V gene lookup returns CDR1 WSHSY and CDR2 SAAADI. V was clipped by 2 bases and J by 0 bases; unmatched bases: 14. Amplification of TCR beta CDR3 regions used RNA as the template. With the HTBI primer set, the TCR CDR3 went through a first round of RT-PCR. TCRdb ran MiXCR on the multiplex PCR reads and lists one entry per CDR3 protein. The sample lists 550,000 to 800,000 distinct CDR3 sequences, approximately 16% occurring once. PBMCs were collected from an approximately 9 ml volume of fresh peripheral blood. Broader study findings: Most clonotypes expanded in thyroid above 0.001 were likewise present in blood.

The V gene is TRBV10-2, the J gene TRBJ2-7; 12 positions match TRBD2. This receptor was obtained from a man in his late teens or twenties with Graves' hyperthyroidism. Sequenced: blood. The CDR3 DNA reads as TGCGCCAGCAGTGAGAGCCGGGCTAGCGGGAGGGCCAGGCACTCCTACGAGCAGTACTTC. Translation gives CASSESRASGRARHSYEQYF.